This T cell receptor beta chain was recovered during a study of blood T cell repertoires in COVID-19. Profiled with immunoSEQ multiplex PCR; TCRdb holds only in-frame clones, not every one. The data show 95,000 to 150,000 clones, 84% seen once. This CDR3 has 16 residues. CDR1 and CDR2 (germline): LGHNA, YSLEER. Trimming took 0 bases from V and 1 from J, leaving 11 bases between them. This chain connects TRBV4-3 to TRBJ2-3; D may be TRBD1 (6 bases). This sequence was found in a woman in her twenties or thirties who had recovered from COVID-19. The sample was PBMCs or T cells enriched from blood (not recorded which). CDR3 amino acids: CASSQDQGQGTDTQYF. In DNA, the CDR3 is TGCGCCAGCAGCCAAGATCAGGGGCAGGGCACAGATACGCAGTATTTT.